This TCR beta chain was sequenced during a study of low-dose radiotherapy and immunotherapy resistance in tumors. Study summary: Treatment of Cohort 1 consisted of 0.5 Gy per fraction every 2 weeks, adding up to 6.5 Gy.

Specified time point: after trial treatment. Described treatment: LDRT plus nivolumab, ipilimumab, low-dose cyclophosphamide and aspirin (RACIN trial). The treatment that donors received included nivolumab, ipilimumab, aspirin, low-dose cyclophosphamide and low-dose radiotherapy. Alpha- and beta-chain coverage of first-strand cDNA came from TRAV- and TRBV-specific primers. TCR amplification used 20 PCR cycles, a constant-region primer and a V-primer adapter. TCRdb recomputed calls from the reads with MiXCR, one row per CDR3 protein. Counted here are around 80,000 distinct CDR3 sequences, around 17% occurring once; the ten biggest clones make up approximately 1.5%. Germline-derived CDR1 and CDR2 are SQVTM and ANQGSEA. This CDR3 is 11 amino acids long. Trimming removed 0 bases from V and 4 bases from J, with 4 bases in between. In this sample, this clonotype turned up many times.

This sample comprised PBMCs, obtained after low-dose radiotherapy plus immunotherapy. This rearrangement joins TRBV29-1 to TRBJ2-7; D remains ambiguous. The receptor was derived from a male donor with prostate cancer. This CDR3 is CSVEENYEQYF. In DNA form, the CDR3 reads TGCAGCGTTGAAGAAAATTACGAGCAGTACTTC.